The TCR beta chain described here comes from a study of cytomegalovirus exposure and HLA in healthy donors. General study findings and limits: Clonal expansion was found to be greater in HLA-associated TCR beta chains than in equally common others in a later analysis. What TCR beta sequences reportedly achieved was accurate prediction of HLA-A and HLA-B alleles in most subjects. Most of the TCR beta V segments (in an earlier analysis) were productive either about 87% or about 30% of the time.

With 60 Vbeta and 13 Jbeta primers, the PCR was carried out. Data came from immunoSEQ multiplex PCR; TCRdb stores just in-frame clones and leaves some out. The sample table includes 120,000 to 150,000 clones. Turning to this clone: What it binds is unknown.

The trim removed 4 bases at V and 5 bases at J, leaving 11 bases unmatched. Germline V gene data show CDR1 as SGHNT and CDR2 as YYREEE (reference sequence). The CDR3 is 16 residues long. This chain connects TRBV5-4 to TRBJ2-1; 8 bases map to TRBD2. The specimen sequenced was PBMCs. The sequence came from a young woman in good health and CMV-seronegative. The CDR3 sequence is CASSPERERAHNEQFF. The CDR3 DNA follows: TGTGCCAGCAGCCCCGAGCGGGAGAGGGCCCACAATGAGCAGTTCTTC. Full variable domain (remainder filled in from reference TRBV5-4 and TRBJ2-1): ETGVTQSPTHLIKTRGQQVTLRCSSQSGHNTVSWYQQALGQGPQFIFQYYREEENGRGNFPPRFSGLQFPNYSSELNVNALELDDSALYLCASSPERERAHNEQFFGPGTRLTVL.